The following is a TCR beta chain sequence with its context. Its antigen is still unknown. This sample is drawn from a study of T cell repertoires in cytomegalovirus infection. CDR1 is SEHNR and CDR2 is FQNEAQ in the germline V gene (reference sequence). V was clipped by 0 bases and J by 5 bases, with 8 bases between them. The CDR3 is 13 residues long. MiXCR, applied by TCRdb to the reads, yields one record per CDR3 protein. Among some 940,000 distinct CDR3 sequences listed, 30% to 40% were seen once. Sequencing was performed on cultured CD8+ T cells from PBMCs, taken from culture after CMV antigen stimulation. This sequence originates from a human donor in good health (CMV status not recorded). Some clones in this sample may be carry-over from other donors' samples. This chain joins TRBV7-9 and TRBJ2-7, with D possibly being TRBD2 (6 bases). The CDR3 bases are TGTGCCAGCAGCTTAGCCGGGAGCCACGAGCAGTACTTC. Translated, it gives CASSLAGSHEQYF. Drawing the rest from reference TRBV7-9 and TRBJ2-7, the complete variable domain is DTGVSQNPRHKITKRGQNVTFRCDPISEHNRLYWYRQTLGQGPEFLTYFQNEAQLEKSRLLSDRFSAERPKGSFSTLEIQRTEQGDSAMYLCASSLAGSHEQYFGPGTRLTVT.